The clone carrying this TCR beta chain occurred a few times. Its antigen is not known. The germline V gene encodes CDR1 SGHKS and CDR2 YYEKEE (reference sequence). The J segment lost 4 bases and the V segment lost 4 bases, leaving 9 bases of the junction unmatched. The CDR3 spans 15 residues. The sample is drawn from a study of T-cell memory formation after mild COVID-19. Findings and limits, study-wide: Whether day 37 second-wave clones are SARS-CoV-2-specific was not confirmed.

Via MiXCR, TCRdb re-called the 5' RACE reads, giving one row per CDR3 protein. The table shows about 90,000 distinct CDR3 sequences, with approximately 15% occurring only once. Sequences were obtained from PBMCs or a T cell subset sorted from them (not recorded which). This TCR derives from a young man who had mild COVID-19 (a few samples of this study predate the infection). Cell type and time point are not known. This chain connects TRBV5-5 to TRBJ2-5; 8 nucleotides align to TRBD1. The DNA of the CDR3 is TGTGCCAGCAGCGGGGGACAGGCCTGGGGAGAGACCCAGTACTTC. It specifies CASSGGQAWGETQYF.